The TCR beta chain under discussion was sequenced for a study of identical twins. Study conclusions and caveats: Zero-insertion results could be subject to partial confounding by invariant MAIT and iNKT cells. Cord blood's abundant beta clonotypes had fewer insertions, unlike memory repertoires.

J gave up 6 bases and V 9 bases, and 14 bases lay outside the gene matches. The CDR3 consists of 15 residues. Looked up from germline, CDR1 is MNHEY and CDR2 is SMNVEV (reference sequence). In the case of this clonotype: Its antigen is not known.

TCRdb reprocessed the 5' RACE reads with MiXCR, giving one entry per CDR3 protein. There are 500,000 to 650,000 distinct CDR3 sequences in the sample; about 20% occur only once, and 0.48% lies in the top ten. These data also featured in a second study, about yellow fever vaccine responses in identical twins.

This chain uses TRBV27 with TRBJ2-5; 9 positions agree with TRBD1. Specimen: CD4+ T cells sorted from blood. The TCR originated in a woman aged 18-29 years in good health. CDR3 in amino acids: CASSGLGTGRQTQYF. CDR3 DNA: TGTGCCAGTTCTGGACTCGGGACAGGGAGGCAGACCCAGTACTTC.